A selection of T cell receptor beta chains follows, all from one sample in a study of T cells after yellow fever vaccination. TCRdb re-derived calls from the 5' RACE reads in MiXCR, one entry per CDR3 protein. This sample has 100,000 to 150,000 distinct CDR3 sequences, with approximately 9% found just once. Source: CD8+ T cells sorted from PBMCs, taken on the day of the yellow fever booster vaccination. The receptors here all came from a man between 18 and 29 years old who received the YFV17D yellow fever vaccine. Both conserved end residues are part of each CDR3. The order of the fields is V gene, D gene, clone size, J gene, CDR3 DNA, CDR3 protein. The D gene is left open where the match is weak. Expanded clones get a size class; other rows say once, few or many, or leave the size out.

v_call: TRBV19
d_call: .
clone_size: .
j_call: TRBJ2-1
cdr3_nt: TGTGCCAGTAGCCAATTTGGACCCTACAATGAGCAGTTCTTC
cdr3_aa: CASSQFGPYNEQFF

v_call: TRBV10-3
d_call: .
clone_size: .
j_call: TRBJ2-7
cdr3_nt: TGTGCCATCAGGAAGGACCAGTACGAGCAGTACTTC
cdr3_aa: CAIRKDQYEQYF

v_call: TRBV7-3
d_call: TRBD2
clone_size: few
j_call: TRBJ2-1
cdr3_nt: TGTGCCAGCAGCCTCGGGCTTAGCGGGGGGGCCTATGGGGAGCAGTTCTTC
cdr3_aa: CASSLGLSGGAYGEQFF

v_call: TRBV5-4
d_call: .
clone_size: few
j_call: TRBJ1-1
cdr3_nt: TGTGCCAGCACCCCTGACGGGTACACTGAAGCTTTCTTT
cdr3_aa: CASTPDGYTEAFF

v_call: TRBV19
d_call: .
clone_size: few
j_call: TRBJ1-2
cdr3_nt: TGTGCCAGTAGTATCGGGTATGGCTACACCTTC
cdr3_aa: CASSIGYGYTF

v_call: TRBV4-1
d_call: .
clone_size: .
j_call: TRBJ1-1
cdr3_nt: TGCGCCAGCAGCCAGGCGGGGTACACTGAAGCTTTCTTT
cdr3_aa: CASSQAGYTEAFF

v_call: TRBV25-1
d_call: .
clone_size: many
j_call: TRBJ2-5
cdr3_nt: TGTGCCAGCAGTGTAGCTGGGGAGACCCAGTACTTC
cdr3_aa: CASSVAGETQYF

v_call: TRBV4-1
d_call: .
clone_size: few
j_call: TRBJ2-5
cdr3_nt: TGCGCCAGCAGCCAAGTTTCACTCGCCGAAGAGACCCAGTACTTC
cdr3_aa: CASSQVSLAEETQYF

v_call: TRBV24-1
d_call: .
clone_size: few
j_call: TRBJ2-5
cdr3_nt: TGTGCCACCAGTGATTTCGGGGAAGGGCGAGAGACCCAGTACTTC
cdr3_aa: CATSDFGEGRETQYF

v_call: TRBV4-3
d_call: TRBD2
clone_size: .
j_call: TRBJ2-3
cdr3_nt: TGCGCCAGCAGCCAAGAAAGGTTAGCGGGGGCCACAGATACGCAGTATTTT
cdr3_aa: CASSQERLAGATDTQYF

v_call: TRBV19
d_call: .
clone_size: .
j_call: TRBJ2-7
cdr3_nt: TGTGCCAGTAGTGGAACAGGGTCATCCTACGAGCAGTACTTC
cdr3_aa: CASSGTGSSYEQYF

v_call: TRBV4-2
d_call: .
clone_size: few
j_call: TRBJ2-6
cdr3_nt: TGTGCCAGCAGCCCCACAGACGGGACCTCTGGGGCCAACGTCCTGACTTTC
cdr3_aa: CASSPTDGTSGANVLTF

v_call: TRBV24-1
d_call: TRBD1
clone_size: few
j_call: TRBJ2-1
cdr3_nt: TGTGCCACCAGTGATTTAGGGACAGGGCCGTCAAGGGGGCAGTTCTTC
cdr3_aa: CATSDLGTGPSRGQFF

v_call: TRBV4-1
d_call: .
clone_size: .
j_call: TRBJ1-1
cdr3_nt: TGCGCCAGCAGCCACTACACTGAAGCTTTCTTT
cdr3_aa: CASSHYTEAFF

v_call: TRBV12-1
d_call: .
clone_size: .
j_call: TRBJ1-2
cdr3_nt: TGTGCCAGCAGCTTTGGGGGCATCGTGGGCTACACCTTC
cdr3_aa: CASSFGGIVGYTF

v_call: TRBV29-1
d_call: TRBD2
clone_size: many
j_call: TRBJ2-3
cdr3_nt: TGCAGCGCCGTTCCGGGACTAGGTCATATAGATACGCAGTATTTT
cdr3_aa: CSAVPGLGHIDTQYF